Following are 14 T cell receptor beta chains from one sample sequenced in a study of OX40 agonist ivuxolimab in advanced cancers. Sequenced by immunoSEQ multiplex PCR; TCRdb stores in-frame clones only, minus some. The sample has some 65,000 clones; 85% are singletons. This specimen was CD4+ or CD8+ T cells sorted from blood, taken in a trial of the OX40 agonist ivuxolimab. Receptors were obtained from an adult with an advanced solid tumor such as melanoma, head and neck, liver or kidney cancer.

The chain recombines TRBV7-8 with TRBJ1-2; 7 bases map to TRBD1. V gave up 5 bases and J gave up 2 bases; unmatched junction bases: 2. Per germline, CDR1 SGHVS and CDR2 FQNEAQ. The CDR3 is made up of 13 amino acids. Written as DNA, the CDR3 is TGTGCCAGCAGCCAGGGACAGAACTATGGCTACACCTTC. This sequence encodes CASSQGQNYGYTF.

The chain recombines TRBV2 with TRBJ2-5; a possible D gene is TRBD2 (6 bases). The CDR3 is 13 residues long. CDR1 is SNHLY, CDR2 FYNNEI, per germline. Trimming removed 4 bases from V and 4 bases from J, with 10 bases in between. CDR3 in amino acids: CASSGLDRETQYF. DNA of the CDR3: TGTGCCAGCAGTGGACTAGATCGAGAGACCCAGTACTTC.

This clone was counted between two and nine times. The chain employs TRBV7-8 and TRBJ1-4; D unresolved. Trimming stripped 5 bases from V and 2 bases from J, with 12 bases between. Germline loops: CDR1 SGHVS, CDR2 FQNEAQ. This CDR3 has 15 residues. The CDR3 region has the DNA TGTGCCAGCAGCACTCTGTGGGCGACTAATGAAAAACTGTTTTTT. This gives the protein CASSTLWATNEKLFF.

The V gene is TRBV4-3, the J gene TRBJ2-2; D might be TRBD2 (6 bases). The CDR3 totals 14 residues. V was cut by 4 bases and J by 1 base, with 7 bases left in between. The germline gives CDR1 LGHNA, CDR2 YSLEER. CDR3 in DNA: TGCGCCAGCAGCCGGCGGGGGAACACCGGGGAGCTGTTTTTT. Its protein product is CASSRRGNTGELFF.

The gene calls are TRBV6-1 and TRBJ2-1; D gene ambiguous. Germline CDR1 reads MNHNS; CDR2 reads SASEGT. The CDR3 spans 15 residues. The V and J ends lost 3 bases and 4 bases respectively, with 13 bases between them. The CDR3 spells CASSEGPNSYNEQFF. In nucleotides, the CDR3 is TGTGCCAGCAGTGAGGGTCCCAATTCATACAATGAGCAGTTCTTC.

The CDR3 DNA is TGTGCCATCAGTAGGCTAGCGGGGGGCGCGAACACCGGGGAGCTGTTTTTT. As protein: CAISRLAGGANTGELFF. The V call is TRBV10-3, the J call TRBJ2-2; 11 nucleotides line up with TRBD2. The germline CDR1 and CDR2 sequences are ENHRY and SYGVKD. This CDR3 contains 17 residues. V shed 5 bases and J 0 bases; nucleotides not matched to a gene: 5.

V is TRBV15 and J is TRBJ2-7; no reliable D call. CDR1 is LNHNV, CDR2 YYDKDF, per germline (reference sequence). V was shortened by 0 bases and J by 3 bases, with 9 bases between the two germline ends. CDR3 length equals 14 residues. The CDR3 DNA is TGTGCCACCAGCAGAGAGGGTAGGCTCTACGAGCAGTACTTC. This gives the protein CATSREGRLYEQYF.

A few counts support this clone. The V call is TRBV5-1, the J call TRBJ1-2; 10 bases line up with TRBD1. Germline V gene sequence: CDR1 SGHRS, CDR2 YFSETQ. CDR3 length equals 21 residues. With 2 bases clipped from V and 2 bases from J, the junction kept 21 bases outside the gene matches. The CDR3 bases are TGCGCCAGCAGCTTAATAGAGGCGGGACAGGGGATCTTTGGTAGGAACTATGGCTACACCTTC. Amino acids: CASSLIEAGQGIFGRNYGYTF.

The CDR3 nucleotides read TGTGCCAGCAGCCCCGCCAGGACCGGGGAGCTGTTTTTT. This encodes CASSPARTGELFF. The rearrangement uses TRBV7-3 and TRBJ2-2, with unresolved D. The V gene lost 5 bases and the J gene lost 5 bases, with 9 bases spanning the gap. The CDR3 consists of 13 residues. Germline V lookup: CDR1 SGHTA, CDR2 FQGTGA.

This clone has just one count. The V call is TRBV6-6, the J call TRBJ1-2, with a possible D match to TRBD1 (6 bases). The CDR3 sequence is 11 residues long. Germline V gene data show CDR1 as MNHNY and CDR2 as SVGAGI (reference sequence). V was cut by 6 bases and J by 6 bases, with 8 bases left in between. In DNA form, the CDR3 reads TGTGCCAGCAGACAGGGAGATGGCTACACCTTC. Translated: CASRQGDGYTF.

The chain carries TRBV6-6 and TRBJ1-5; 7 nucleotides align to TRBD1. CDR3 length: 13 amino acids. In germline, CDR1 is MNHNY, CDR2 SVGAGI (reference sequence). The ends lost 6 bases at V and 7 bases at J; junction bases unmatched: 6. CDR3 nucleotide sequence: TGTGCCAGCAGGGCAACAGGGGACCAGCCCCAGCATTTT. Translating gives CASRATGDQPQHF.

The chain has TRBV9 and TRBJ1-4, with D possibly being TRBD1 (6 bases). The CDR3 extends over 15 amino acids. V shed 0 bases and J shed 5 bases, with 11 bases lying between them. CDR1 and CDR2 from the germline V gene are SGDLS and YYNGEE. DNA for the CDR3: TGTGCCAGCAGCGTAGGGACAGCCCAAAATGAAAAACTGTTTTTT. Amino acid sequence: CASSVGTAQNEKLFF.

This chain uses TRBV7-2 with TRBJ2-4, with 10 bases fitting TRBD2. Germline lookup yields CDR1 SGHTA and CDR2 FQGNSA. Unmatched junction bases numbered 9, after V lost 5 bases and J lost 2 bases. This CDR3 has 17 residues. The CDR3 DNA reads TGTGCCAGCAGCGCCTCTAGCGGGAGTGGTACCAAAAACATTCAGTACTTC. The encoded protein is CASSASSGSGTKNIQYF.

V usage is TRBV5-4 and J usage is TRBJ1-2, with 7 positions matching TRBD1. Germline V gene data show CDR1 as SGHNT and CDR2 as YYREEE (reference sequence). CDR3 length equals 16 residues. Unmatched junction bases numbered 7, after V lost 0 bases and J lost 2 bases. Here the CDR3 DNA reads TGTGCCAGCAGCTTGGATCCAGGGGGAATCAACTATGGCTACACCTTC. It specifies CASSLDPGGINYGYTF.